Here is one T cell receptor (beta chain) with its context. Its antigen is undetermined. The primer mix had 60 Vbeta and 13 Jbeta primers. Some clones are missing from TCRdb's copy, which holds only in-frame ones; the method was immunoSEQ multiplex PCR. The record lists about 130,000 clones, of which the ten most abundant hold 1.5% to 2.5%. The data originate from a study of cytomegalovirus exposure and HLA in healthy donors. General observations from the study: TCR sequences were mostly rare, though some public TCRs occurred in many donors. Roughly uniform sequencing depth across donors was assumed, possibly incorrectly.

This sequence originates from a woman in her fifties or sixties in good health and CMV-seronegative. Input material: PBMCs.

CDR3 sequence: CASSSFGQTFNYGYTF. The DNA for the CDR3 is TGTGCCAGCAGTTCCTTCGGACAGACTTTTAACTATGGCTACACCTTC. The V gene is TRBV28, the J gene TRBJ1-2, with D possibly being TRBD1 (6 bases). CDR1 is MDHEN and CDR2 is SYDVKM in the germline V gene. CDR3 length: 16 amino acids. V was cut by 4 bases and J by 1 base, with 16 bases left in between.